The text below deals with one TCR beta chain. Its antigen remains unknown. The germline gives CDR1 SNHLY, CDR2 FYNNEI. This CDR3 contains 17 residues. V dropped 3 bases and J dropped 3; count of bases not matched to a gene: 4. The PCR was carried out with 60 Vbeta primers and 13 Jbeta primers. TCRdb keeps only in-frame clones here, not all; method: immunoSEQ multiplex PCR. This table has about 150,000 clones, around 68% appearing once. This entry is derived from a study of cytomegalovirus exposure and HLA in healthy donors. Study-wide background: Genotyping showed around 80% of 398 donors falling in the Caucasian-associated ancestry cluster.

General study results and limits: In a later analysis, a genetic analysis reported fewer productive-TCR N-insertions in an Asian-associated ancestry cluster than the cohort average. It was about 180 TCR beta chains that were listed as cytomegalovirus-associated. Analysis was performed later, and it showed HLA-associated TCR beta chains to be more clonally expanded than equally common others.

The receptor's source is a man aged 25-45 years in good health and CMV-seropositive. Sequenced material: PBMCs. The chain carries TRBV2 and TRBJ2-1; TRBD2 agrees at 14 bases. The DNA for the CDR3 is TGTGCCAGCAGTGACAGACTAGCGGGAGGGGGCTACAATGAGCAGTTCTTC. Encoded protein: CASSDRLAGGGYNEQFF.